The sequence of this T cell receptor beta chain was determined in a study of identical twins. The CDR3 is made up of 16 amino acids. Per germline, CDR1 MGHRA and CDR2 YSYEKL. V gave up 1 base and J gave up 5 bases; unmatched junction bases: 6. Comment on this clonotype: Antigen: not known.

Study outcomes and limitations: Fewer insertions marked abundant cord blood beta clonotypes; young adult naive trended weakly, memory not at all. The same donors were not followed; conclusions instead depended on cross-sectional statistical analysis. Low generation probability was overrepresented in out-of-frame alpha sequences shared by twins.

Each CDR3 protein gets one entry after TCRdb re-called the 5' RACE reads with MiXCR. The sample records some 96,000 distinct CDR3 sequences, 5.5% to 7% being singletons. The sequenced sample was memory T cells sorted from blood. This TCR was recovered from a woman in her 50s in good health. The chain couples TRBV4-1 to TRBJ2-5; 11 bases are shared with TRBD2. This CDR3 is CASSQATSGSAETQYF. The CDR3 nucleotides are TGCGCCAGCAGCCAAGCTACTAGCGGGAGCGCGGAGACCCAGTACTTC.